What follows is one TCR beta chain and its context. Its specificity is unknown. Using RNA transcripts as the source, TCR beta CDR3 regions were amplified. With the HTBI primer set, the TCR CDR3 went through a first round of RT-PCR. TCRdb analysed the multiplex PCR reads with MiXCR anew, one entry per CDR3 protein. Among about 250,000 distinct CDR3 sequences, around 26% were seen once, and the ten largest hold roughly 35%. This sample is part of a study of T cells in Graves' hyperthyroidism and ophthalmopathy. Study-wide results and caveats: A 13 V-J signature model discriminated ophthalmopathy versus stable hyperthyroidism. Most thyroid clonotypes with frequency above 0.001 were detected in blood.

Uncontrolled infection, other autoimmune disease, pregnancy or lactation excluded patients. Diagnoses used clinical symptoms, serum thyroxine and TRAb, thyroid ultrasound and orbital computed tomography. The junction had 12 bases not matched to a gene; V was cut back by 7 bases and J by 2 bases. There are 15 residues in the CDR3. Germline V gives CDR1 SQVTM, CDR2 ANQGSEA. The sample taken for sequencing was blood. The sequence derives from a woman between 35 and 50 years old with Graves' ophthalmopathy. The V call is TRBV29-1, the J call TRBJ2-7; 9 bases agree with TRBD1. The CDR3 nucleotides are TGCAGCGCTATACTCCGGGACAGGGTTACCTACGAGCAGTACTTC. Encoded protein: CSAILRDRVTYEQYF.